This T cell receptor beta chain stems from a study of CD4 T cells in relation to SARS-CoV-2 and coronaviruses. The table lists this clone with a few counts. Its antigen is undetermined. Data came from immunoSEQ multiplex PCR; TCRdb stores just in-frame clones and leaves some out. The table has tens of thousands of clones, around three quarters seen once. CD4+ T cells from unexposed donors were obtained before the COVID-19 pandemic (2011-2018). CD4+ T cells were isolated from the cells after around eleven days of culture. This TCR was sampled from a human donor in good health. The material sequenced was CD4+ T cells from PBMCs, cultured in vitro.

CDR3 loop: CAWSRGYTGELFF. In nucleotides, the CDR3 is TGTGCCTGGTCGAGGGGCTACACCGGGGAGCTGTTTTTT. The V gene is TRBV30, the J gene TRBJ2-2; D assignment may be TRBD1 or TRBD2 (5 bases each). The V and J ends lost 5 bases and 3 bases respectively, with 10 bases between them. This CDR3 spans 13 amino acids. Per the germline V gene, CDR1 is GTSNPN and CDR2 is SVGIG (reference sequence).